One and the same sample provided the 13 T cell receptor beta chains below, sequenced in a study of shared clonotypes between healthy human individuals (dated by TCRdb to 2019 to 2021). Receptor amplification or capture employed the immunoSEQ multiplex PCR assay. Drawn from immuneACCESS, this table holds only the in-frame rearrangements with V and J called that TCRdb kept. Clones are partly lost; checked studies trace under half to an unresolved V gene and leave the rest unexplained. The sample yields over a million clones; approximately 96% were counted once. The ten top clones hold approximately 1.1% of the sample. Sequencing was done on a sample of naive CD4+ T cells sorted from blood. The label giving this sample's cell subset or site can be read as: CD45RA+ positively selected. The receptors stem from a man aged 25-45 years in good health.

V and J are TRBV11-3 and TRBJ2-7; perhaps TRBD1 as D (6 bases). The CDR3 extends over 13 amino acids. CDR1 is SGHNT and CDR2 is YENEEA in the germline V gene. V shed 4 bases and J shed 6 bases, with 13 bases lying between them. The CDR3 protein is CASSSRARGEQYF. The DNA for the CDR3 is TGTGCCAGCAGCTCTAGGGCCAGGGGCGAGCAGTACTTC.

The chain carries TRBV27 and TRBJ2-3, with TRBD2 matching over 9 bases. V dropped 3 bases and J dropped 5; count of bases not matched to a gene: 18. Germline V lookup: CDR1 MNHEY, CDR2 SMNVEV (reference sequence). The CDR3 runs to 19 residues. The CDR3: CASSFLGTSFPYSVDTQYF. CDR3 sequence (DNA): TGTGCCAGCAGTTTTCTCGGGACTAGCTTCCCCTATTCGGTAGATACGCAGTATTTT.

The genes are TRBV27 and TRBJ2-3; D is unresolved. This CDR3 comprises 13 residues. Germline V gene data show CDR1 as MNHEY and CDR2 as SMNVEV (reference sequence). Trimming stripped 5 bases from V and 6 bases from J, with 12 bases between. The CDR3 coding sequence is TGTGCCAGCAGTAGGTACGGGTATGATACGCAGTATTTT. Protein sequence: CASSRYGYDTQYF.

The gene calls are TRBV13 and TRBJ2-7; 8 nucleotides line up with TRBD2. The germline gives CDR1 PRHDT, CDR2 FYEKMQ (reference sequence). V lost 7 bases, J lost 3 bases, and 8 bases stayed unmatched. The CDR3 length is 14 residues. The DNA of the CDR3 is TGTGCCAGCACCACTTACGGGAGGGGCTACGAGCAGTACTTC. Its translation is CASTTYGRGYEQYF.

For this clone: Other DNA sequences in this specimen translate into the identical CDR3. The V call is TRBV20-1, the J call TRBJ2-7; D ambiguous. CDR3 length equals 11 residues. Per germline, CDR1 DFQATT and CDR2 SNEGSKA (reference sequence). The ends were cut back, 2 bases at V and 4 bases at J, with 6 bases in the middle. The chain's CDR3 is CSARQIYEQYF. Written as DNA, the CDR3 is TGCAGTGCTAGACAGATTTACGAGCAGTACTTC.

V gene TRBV10-2 combines with J gene TRBJ2-3; D possibly matches TRBD1 or TRBD2 (5 bases each). Trimming left V 7 bases short and J 2 bases short, with 16 bases between. The length of the CDR3 is 15 residues. The germline CDR1 and CDR2 sequences are WSHSY and SAAADI. CDR3 protein: CASKDRDGDTDTQYF. The CDR3 nucleotides read TGCGCCAGCAAGGACCGGGACGGAGACACAGATACGCAGTATTTT.

This chain joins TRBV9 and TRBJ2-1, with 9 nucleotides matching TRBD2. The germline gives CDR1 SGDLS, CDR2 YYNGEE. The CDR3 totals 16 residues. Unmatched junction bases numbered 10, after V lost 4 bases and J lost 5 bases. This chain's CDR3 is CASSPRLAGANNEQFF. CDR3 sequence (DNA): TGTGCCAGCAGCCCCCGGTTAGCGGGGGCTAACAATGAGCAGTTCTTC.

Comment on this clone: The sample contains more than one DNA sequence encoding this CDR3. The V gene is TRBV5-1, the J gene TRBJ2-3, with 11 positions matching TRBD2. J gave up 2 bases and V 0 bases, and 2 bases lay outside the gene matches. Per the germline V gene, CDR1 is SGHRS and CDR2 is YFSETQ. The CDR3 spans 16 residues. Here the CDR3 reads CASSLGLAGSTDTQYF. The CDR3 region has the DNA TGCGCCAGCAGCTTGGGACTAGCGGGGTCCACAGATACGCAGTATTTT.

This clone was counted only a few times. The sample carries other DNA sequences with the same CDR3. J is TRBJ2-7 and V is TRBV9; D possibly corresponds to TRBD2 (6 bases). Trimming left V 0 bases short and J 1 base short, with 8 bases between. Per the germline V gene, CDR1 is SGDLS and CDR2 is YYNGEE. The CDR3 covers 14 residues. The DNA of the CDR3 is TGTGCCAGCAGCGTAGGGGGGGATTCCTACGAGCAGTACTTC. Translating it yields CASSVGGDSYEQYF.

This chain joins TRBV7-2 and TRBJ1-3; 7 bases are shared with TRBD1. Unmatched junction bases numbered 4, after V lost 5 bases and J lost 0 bases. This CDR3 is 15 amino acids long. Looked up from germline, CDR1 is SGHTA and CDR2 is FQGNSA. The CDR3 sequence is CASSNRGGSGNTIYF. The CDR3 DNA sequence: TGTGCCAGCAGCAACAGGGGCGGCTCTGGAAACACCATATATTTT. Using reference TRBV7-2 and TRBJ1-3 for the parts outside the CDR3, the full variable domain is GAGVSQSPSNKVTEKGKDVELRCDPISGHTALYWYRQSLGQGLEFLIYFQGNSAPDKSGLPSDRFSAERTGGSVSTLTIQRTQQEDSAVYLCASSNRGGSGNTIYFGEGSWLTVV.

V usage is TRBV10-1 and J usage is TRBJ2-3; TRBD1 is a possible D gene (6 bases). This CDR3 has 16 residues. Deletions cut 0 bases from V and 3 bases from J, with 13 bases between. Germline V gene sequence: CDR1 WNHNN, CDR2 SYGVQD (reference sequence). CDR3 coding DNA: TGCGCCAGCAGTGAGTCGTTGGGCAGGGGAACAGATACGCAGTATTTT. Translation: CASSESLGRGTDTQYF.

The chain employs TRBV6-5 and TRBJ2-2; 7 bases line up with TRBD2. This CDR3 is built from 16 residues. The germline V gene has CDR1 MNHEY and CDR2 SVGAGI. The V and J ends lost 2 bases and 3 bases, in that order; junction bases with no gene match: 6. CDR3 sequence: CASSYLGGGYTGELFF. The CDR3 region has the DNA TGTGCCAGCAGTTACCTTGGGGGGGGTTACACCGGGGAGCTGTTTTTT.

CDR3: CASSPGQDLYEQYF. The CDR3, as DNA: TGTGCCAGCAGCCCCGGACAGGACCTCTACGAGCAGTACTTC. The genes are TRBV9 and TRBJ2-7, with 7 bases identical to TRBD1. Per germline, CDR1 SGDLS and CDR2 YYNGEE. The trim removed 4 bases at V and 3 bases at J, leaving 7 bases unmatched. The CDR3 runs 14 residues. The variable domain in full, with the rest retrieved from reference TRBV9 and TRBJ2-7, is DSGVTQTPKHLITATGQRVTLRCSPRSGDLSVYWYQQSLDQGLQFLIQYYNGEERAKGNILERFSAQQFPDLHSELNLSSLELGDSALYFCASSPGQDLYEQYFGPGTRLTVT.